This T cell receptor (beta chain) was identified during a study of blood T cell repertoires in COVID-19. About the study: Acute and convalescent COVID-19 specimens originated in the United States, Italy and Spain. Sources were T cells, B-cell-depleted T cells, or PBMCs; the material itself was cDNA or gDNA.

Per the study methods: It was from reference gene primer amplification that nucleated cell counts were estimated. Some clones are missing from TCRdb's copy, which holds only in-frame ones; the method was immunoSEQ multiplex PCR. V and J calls plus clone size are reproduced from that table; the DNA served to infer D and trimming. The sample includes some 250,000 clones, around 87% of them seen just once. V shed 4 bases and J 1 base; nucleotides not matched to a gene: 9. Germline values: CDR1 LGHNA, CDR2 YNFKEQ. The CDR3 has 17 residues. Patients from Seattle were sampled longitudinally, starting during active infection.

The receptor was derived from a woman aged 55 to 70 with COVID-19, enrolled during active disease. The specimen sequenced was peripheral blood. The chain couples TRBV4-2 to TRBJ2-1; the match to TRBD2 covers 8 bases. CDR3: CASSPASLAGSYNEQFF. The DNA for the CDR3 is TGTGCCAGCAGCCCCGCCTCCCTAGCGGGTTCCTACAATGAGCAGTTCTTC.